The rows below give T cell receptor beta chains drawn from one sample of a study of T cell responses to AZD1222 COVID-19 vaccine. Some clones are missing from TCRdb's copy, which holds only in-frame ones; the method was immunoSEQ multiplex PCR. Altogether approximately 300,000 clones are present, 85% to 95% being singletons, with the ten largest covering 0.5% to 0.7%. The specimen comprised peripheral blood, sampled 28 days after the second AZD1222 dose. The receptors shown here come from an adult who received the AZD1222 COVID-19 vaccine. Both conserved end residues are part of each CDR3. D genes are given only for firm matches. Size is stated for part of the rows, as once, few or many counts, or as a class when the clone is expanded.

d_call: .; j_call: TRBJ1-1; clone_size: .; v_call: TRBV10-3; cdr3_aa: CATTAGGTEAFF; cdr3_nt: TGTGCCACGACAGCGGGGGGAACTGAAGCTTTCTTT
d_call: .; j_call: TRBJ1-6; clone_size: .; v_call: TRBV25-1; cdr3_aa: CASSEYASPYNSPLHF; cdr3_nt: TGTGCCAGCAGTGAATACGCGAGCCCCTATAATTCACCCCTCCACTTT
d_call: TRBD1; j_call: TRBJ1-1; clone_size: .; v_call: TRBV5-1; cdr3_aa: CASSRQGEAEAFF; cdr3_nt: TGCGCCAGCAGCCGACAGGGGGAGGCTGAAGCTTTCTTT
d_call: TRBD2; j_call: TRBJ2-3; clone_size: .; v_call: TRBV2; cdr3_aa: CASSELAGGPEYF; cdr3_nt: TGTGCCAGCAGTGAGTTAGCGGGGGGGCCGGAGTATTTT
d_call: TRBD1; j_call: TRBJ2-7; clone_size: .; v_call: TRBV19; cdr3_aa: CASSTQGGPTYEQYF; cdr3_nt: TGTGCCAGTAGTACCCAAGGGGGCCCAACCTACGAGCAGTACTTC
d_call: TRBD1; j_call: TRBJ1-1; clone_size: few; v_call: TRBV2; cdr3_aa: CASRDRVGNTEAFF; cdr3_nt: TGTGCCAGCAGGGACAGGGTTGGGAACACTGAAGCTTTCTTT
d_call: .; j_call: TRBJ1-6; clone_size: .; v_call: TRBV5-4; cdr3_aa: CASSFSYSEGAAPLHF; cdr3_nt: TGTGCCAGCAGCTTTTCTTACTCTGAAGGGGCGGCACCCCTCCACTTT
d_call: .; j_call: TRBJ1-4; clone_size: once; v_call: TRBV28; cdr3_aa: CASNGEKLFF; cdr3_nt: TGTGCCAGCAACGGTGAAAAACTGTTTTTT
d_call: .; j_call: TRBJ1-1; clone_size: .; v_call: TRBV5-4; cdr3_aa: CASSSVGGTEAFF; cdr3_nt: TGTGCCAGCAGCTCGGTTGGGGGCACTGAAGCTTTCTTT
d_call: .; j_call: TRBJ2-1; clone_size: .; v_call: TRBV7-2; cdr3_aa: CASSSRTGVDEQFF; cdr3_nt: TGTGCCAGCAGCTCCCGAACTGGCGTCGATGAGCAGTTCTTC
d_call: .; j_call: TRBJ2-6; clone_size: once; v_call: TRBV30; cdr3_aa: CAWSGGSAGANVLTF; cdr3_nt: TGTGCCTGGAGTGGGGGCTCCGCTGGGGCCAACGTCCTGACTTTC
d_call: .; j_call: TRBJ1-5; clone_size: .; v_call: TRBV20-1; cdr3_aa: CSAREGGPQHF; cdr3_nt: TGCAGTGCTAGAGAGGGCGGGCCCCAGCATTTT
d_call: .; j_call: TRBJ1-5; clone_size: .; v_call: TRBV9; cdr3_aa: CASSAGTINQPQHF; cdr3_nt: TGTGCCAGCAGCGCAGGAACTATTAATCAGCCCCAGCATTTT
d_call: TRBD2; j_call: TRBJ2-7; clone_size: once; v_call: TRBV24-1; cdr3_aa: CATSEGSGSSYEQYF; cdr3_nt: TGTGCCACCAGTGAAGGTAGCGGGAGCTCCTACGAGCAGTACTTC
d_call: TRBD1; j_call: TRBJ2-7; clone_size: .; v_call: TRBV2; cdr3_aa: CASLRTGYEQYF; cdr3_nt: TGTGCCAGCCTGCGGACAGGGTACGAGCAGTACTTC
d_call: .; j_call: TRBJ2-7; clone_size: once; v_call: TRBV5-1; cdr3_aa: CASSSLQTSRYEQYF; cdr3_nt: TGCGCCAGCAGCTCCCTTCAGACTAGTCGGTACGAGCAGTACTTC
d_call: .; j_call: TRBJ2-3; clone_size: once; v_call: TRBV3-1/TRBV3-2; cdr3_aa: CASSQGYGTLRDTQYF; cdr3_nt: TGTGCCAGCAGCCAAGGCTACGGGACCCTAAGGGATACGCAGTATTTT
d_call: TRBD2; j_call: TRBJ2-7; clone_size: .; v_call: TRBV6-2/TRBV6-3; cdr3_aa: CASSYSSTTSGSSYEQYF; cdr3_nt: TGTGCCAGCAGTTACTCGAGTACGACTAGCGGGTCCTCCTACGAGCAGTACTTC
d_call: .; j_call: TRBJ2-7; clone_size: .; v_call: TRBV27; cdr3_aa: CASSLGEFYEQYF; cdr3_nt: TGTGCCAGCAGTTTGGGGGAGTTCTACGAGCAGTACTTC
d_call: TRBD1; j_call: TRBJ1-1; clone_size: .; v_call: TRBV6-5; cdr3_aa: CASRLSGTVNTEAFF; cdr3_nt: TGTGCCAGCAGACTTTCCGGGACAGTTAACACTGAAGCTTTCTTT
d_call: .; j_call: TRBJ2-7; clone_size: once; v_call: TRBV14; cdr3_aa: CASSQIGTSGYEQYF; cdr3_nt: TGTGCCAGCAGCCAAATCGGGACGTCGGGTTACGAGCAGTACTTC
d_call: .; j_call: TRBJ2-5; clone_size: .; v_call: TRBV13; cdr3_aa: CASSPPGTETQYF; cdr3_nt: TGTGCCAGCAGCCCCCCAGGGACAGAGACCCAGTACTTC
d_call: TRBD2; j_call: TRBJ2-1; clone_size: .; v_call: TRBV6-5; cdr3_aa: CASTRSLAGYNEQFF; cdr3_nt: TGTGCCAGCACTCGTTCACTAGCGGGGTACAATGAGCAGTTCTTC
d_call: .; j_call: TRBJ2-5; clone_size: .; v_call: TRBV5-5; cdr3_aa: CASSLYGGETQYF; cdr3_nt: TGTGCCAGCAGCTTGTATGGAGGAGAGACCCAGTACTTC
d_call: .; j_call: TRBJ2-5; clone_size: .; v_call: TRBV3-1/TRBV3-2; cdr3_aa: CASSQGGLVGGTQYF; cdr3_nt: TGTGCCAGCAGCCAAGGAGGTCTGGTGGGAGGGACCCAGTACTTC
d_call: .; j_call: TRBJ2-7; clone_size: .; v_call: TRBV2; cdr3_aa: CASSQEGGISYEQYF; cdr3_nt: TGTGCCAGCAGCCAAGAGGGGGGGATCTCCTACGAGCAGTACTTC
d_call: .; j_call: TRBJ2-3; clone_size: .; v_call: TRBV11-2; cdr3_aa: CASSLFPGGLQVADTQYF; cdr3_nt: TGTGCCAGCAGCTTATTCCCCGGGGGGCTGCAGGTAGCAGATACGCAGTATTTT
d_call: TRBD2; j_call: TRBJ2-7; clone_size: .; v_call: TRBV28; cdr3_aa: CASRPGLAGVRHYEQYF; cdr3_nt: TGTGCCAGCAGACCGGGACTAGCGGGAGTACGGCACTACGAGCAGTACTTC
d_call: .; j_call: TRBJ1-6; clone_size: .; v_call: TRBV27; cdr3_aa: CASSFVKQHNSPLHF; cdr3_nt: TGTGCCAGCAGTTTCGTAAAACAACATAATTCACCCCTCCACTTT
d_call: TRBD1; j_call: TRBJ2-2; clone_size: .; v_call: TRBV28; cdr3_aa: CASSSWTGWNTGELFF; cdr3_nt: TGTGCCAGCAGTTCTTGGACAGGCTGGAACACCGGGGAGCTGTTTTTT
d_call: .; j_call: TRBJ1-1; clone_size: .; v_call: TRBV6-5; cdr3_aa: CASSRNTEAFF; cdr3_nt: TGTGCCAGCAGCCGCAACACTGAAGCTTTCTTT
d_call: .; j_call: TRBJ1-1; clone_size: .; v_call: TRBV28; cdr3_aa: CASRAYSDTEAFF; cdr3_nt: TGTGCCAGCAGAGCCTACTCCGACACTGAAGCTTTCTTT
d_call: .; j_call: TRBJ2-5; clone_size: .; v_call: TRBV7-3; cdr3_aa: CASSRAGETQYF; cdr3_nt: TGTGCCAGCAGCCGAGCGGGAGAGACCCAGTACTTC
d_call: .; j_call: TRBJ2-1; clone_size: .; v_call: TRBV9; cdr3_aa: CASSVRRQTIIAHEQFF; cdr3_nt: TGTGCCAGCAGCGTAAGAAGACAGACAATAATAGCACATGAGCAGTTCTTC
d_call: .; j_call: TRBJ1-6; clone_size: .; v_call: TRBV9; cdr3_aa: CASSVETANSPLHF; cdr3_nt: TGTGCCAGCAGCGTAGAAACGGCAAATTCACCCCTCCACTTT
d_call: TRBD1; j_call: TRBJ1-4; clone_size: .; v_call: TRBV5-1; cdr3_aa: CASSPGGFGTNEKLFF; cdr3_nt: TGCGCCAGCAGCCCAGGGGGCTTCGGCACTAATGAAAAACTGTTTTTT
d_call: .; j_call: TRBJ2-7; clone_size: once; v_call: TRBV15; cdr3_aa: CATSRDTASYEQYF; cdr3_nt: TGTGCCACCAGCAGAGACACAGCGTCCTACGAGCAGTACTTC
d_call: TRBD2; j_call: TRBJ2-2; clone_size: .; v_call: TRBV28; cdr3_aa: CAGCGGAANTGELFF; cdr3_nt: TGTGCCGGCTGCGGGGGGGCCGCGAACACCGGGGAGCTGTTTTTT
d_call: .; j_call: TRBJ2-2; clone_size: .; v_call: TRBV5-1; cdr3_aa: CASSEGVTNTGELFF; cdr3_nt: TGCGCCAGCAGCGAAGGAGTTACGAACACCGGGGAGCTGTTTTTT
d_call: .; j_call: TRBJ2-6; clone_size: .; v_call: TRBV4-3; cdr3_aa: CASSQPPALSSGANVLTF; cdr3_nt: TGCGCCAGCAGCCAACCCCCTGCTCTAAGCTCTGGGGCCAACGTCCTGACTTTC
d_call: .; j_call: TRBJ1-2; clone_size: .; v_call: TRBV6-1; cdr3_aa: CASSEGYGYTF; cdr3_nt: TGTGCCAGCAGTGAAGGCTATGGCTACACCTTC
d_call: TRBD1; j_call: TRBJ2-5; clone_size: .; v_call: TRBV5-1; cdr3_aa: CASREGTGAETQYF; cdr3_nt: TGCGCCTCCCGCGAGGGGACAGGGGCCGAGACCCAGTACTTC
d_call: .; j_call: TRBJ1-4; clone_size: .; v_call: TRBV6-5; cdr3_aa: CASSYEGGRREKLFF; cdr3_nt: TGTGCCAGCAGTTACGAGGGGGGGCGCCGGGAAAAACTGTTTTTT
d_call: .; j_call: TRBJ1-3; clone_size: .; v_call: TRBV19; cdr3_aa: CASSKGPRWGNTIYF; cdr3_nt: TGTGCCAGTAGTAAGGGACCGCGCTGGGGAAACACCATATATTTT
d_call: .; j_call: TRBJ1-2; clone_size: .; v_call: TRBV20-1; cdr3_aa: CSARLGQLYTF; cdr3_nt: TGCAGTGCTAGGTTAGGACAGCTCTACACCTTC
d_call: TRBD2; j_call: TRBJ2-1; clone_size: .; v_call: TRBV27; cdr3_aa: CASRPSGSSYNEQFF; cdr3_nt: TGTGCCAGCAGACCGAGCGGGAGCTCCTACAATGAGCAGTTCTTC
d_call: .; j_call: TRBJ1-2; clone_size: .; v_call: TRBV2; cdr3_aa: CASSDEGIINYGYTF; cdr3_nt: TGTGCCAGCAGTGACGAGGGGATTATTAACTATGGCTACACCTTC
d_call: .; j_call: TRBJ2-2; clone_size: .; v_call: TRBV5-1; cdr3_aa: CASSVDQLGGNTGELFF; cdr3_nt: TGCGCCAGCAGCGTTGACCAGCTCGGGGGAAACACCGGGGAGCTGTTTTTT
d_call: .; j_call: TRBJ2-1; clone_size: .; v_call: TRBV7-2; cdr3_aa: CASSLRWAGAGLDNEQFF; cdr3_nt: TGTGCCAGCAGCTTAAGGTGGGCTGGGGCTGGTTTGGACAATGAGCAGTTCTTC